This TCR beta chain was obtained from a study of T cell repertoires in cytomegalovirus infection. In germline, CDR1 is SGHNT, CDR2 YYREEE (reference sequence). Between the trimmed V and J ends, which lost 4 bases and 4 bases, there was a span of 11 bases. This CDR3 is 13 amino acids long. MiXCR, run by TCRdb on the reads, gives a single entry per CDR3 protein. The table lists just under 550,000 distinct CDR3 sequences, 26% of them singletons, with 13% in the top ten. About this clonotype: Its antigen is currently unknown.

General study results and limits: The study identified carriers of CMV plus the relevant HLA from cumulative public TCR beta family frequency.

The sequence came from a human donor in good health (CMV status not recorded). Some clones in this sample may be carry-over from other donors' samples. V is TRBV5-4 and J is TRBJ1-1; no definite D call. The sample was PBMCs. The CDR3 DNA follows: TGTGCCAGCAGCGCCACCGTGGCCACTGAAGCTTTCTTT. It is translated as CASSATVATEAFF.